Following are 6 T cell receptor beta chains from one sample sequenced in a study of cytomegalovirus exposure and HLA in healthy donors. TCRdb's copy holds only in-frame clones and misses some; the assay was immunoSEQ multiplex PCR. The sample has around 150,000 clones, over 85% seen once; the top ten hold 4% to 4.5%. The material sequenced was PBMCs. The source is a man aged 18 to 30 in good health and CMV-seropositive.

DNA of the CDR3: TGCGCCAGCAGGACTAGCGGGAGGAATGAGCAGTTCTTC. Its translation is CASRTSGRNEQFF. The gene calls are TRBV5-1 and TRBJ2-1; TRBD2 agrees at 13 bases. CDR3 length equals 13 residues. Germline V gene data show CDR1 as SGHRS and CDR2 as YFSETQ. V lost 5 bases, J lost 7 bases, and 0 bases stayed unmatched.

The chain carries TRBV9 and TRBJ1-1; TRBD1 is a possible D gene (6 bases). CDR3 size: 15 residues. Germline CDR1 reads SGDLS; CDR2 reads YYNGEE. V was trimmed by 3 bases and J by 5 bases, leaving 17 bases between them. CDR3 nucleotides: TGTGCCAGCAGCGCCCTACAGGGTTTGGGTACTGAAGCTTTCTTT. This codes for CASSALQGLGTEAFF.

The V call is TRBV6-6, the J call TRBJ2-7, with D uncertain. V was pared by 2 bases and J by 4 bases, with 12 bases between. CDR1 is MNHNY and CDR2 is SVGAGI in the germline V gene (reference sequence). The CDR3 is 14 amino acids. The CDR3 DNA sequence: TGTGCCAGCAGTTACAAGTCCGGAGTATACGAGCAGTACTTC. This sequence encodes CASSYKSGVYEQYF.

The chain recombines TRBV9 with TRBJ2-2; 7 bases are shared with TRBD2. This CDR3 comprises 15 residues. J gave up 4 bases and V 3 bases, and 6 bases lay outside the gene matches. Germline CDR1 and CDR2: SGDLS and YYNGEE. The DNA of the CDR3 is TGTGCCAGCAGCGAGGGAGGGGTCCCCACCGGGGAGCTGTTTTTT. Its protein product is CASSEGGVPTGELFF.

The rearrangement joins TRBV28 to TRBJ1-1; the match to TRBD1 covers 7 bases. The CDR3 covers 15 residues. V shed 6 bases and J 2 bases; nucleotides not matched to a gene: 9. CDR1 MDHEN and CDR2 SYDVKM come from the germline V gene. CDR3 in amino acids: CASSLPGQPNTEAFF. The CDR3 bases are TGTGCCAGCAGCCTTCCGGGACAGCCTAACACTGAAGCTTTCTTT.

The chain uses TRBV6-5 and TRBJ2-7; a weak D match, TRBD1 (5 bases). V lost 2 bases, J lost 2 bases, and 13 bases lay in between. CDR1 is MNHEY, CDR2 SVGAGI, per germline. CDR3 length: 15 amino acids. The CDR3 region has the DNA TGTGCCAGCAGTTACGGCCGGGCCAGGGCCTACGAGCAGTACTTC. Protein: CASSYGRARAYEQYF.